These T cell receptor beta chains were read from a single sample in a study of T cell repertoires in cytomegalovirus infection. In TCRdb, the reads were re-called with MiXCR into one record per CDR3 protein. Seen here are roughly 340,000 distinct CDR3 sequences, 25% to 35% observed once, and the top ten hold around 20%. Their cognate antigens are unknown. Sequencing used cultured PBMCs, obtained from culture after CMV antigen stimulation. These TCRs come from a human donor in good health (CMV status not recorded). Some clones in this sample may be carry-over from other donors' samples. Both conserved end residues are part of each CDR3. D genes are given only for firm matches. Some rows have no size entry. The others give once, few or many, or a class for an expanded clone.

CASSLPPGGDTQYF,TGTGCCAGCAGCTTGCCCCCGGGTGGAGATACGCAGTATTTT,NA,TRBJ2-3,NA,TRBV11-2
CASGEDRTYEQYF,TGTGCTAGTGGTGAAGACAGGACCTACGAGCAGTACTTC,NA,TRBJ2-7,NA,TRBV12-5
CASGRESGRTGELFF,TGTGCCAGCGGGAGGGAAAGCGGGAGGACCGGGGAGCTGTTTTTT,TRBD2,TRBJ2-2,NA,TRBV28
CASSDRRGINQPQHF,TGTGCCAGCAGCGATCGACGGGGTATTAATCAGCCCCAGCATTTT,NA,TRBJ1-5,few,TRBV7-8
CAWSGYRGTGELFF,TGTGCCTGGAGTGGGTACAGGGGCACCGGGGAGCTGTTTTTT,TRBD1,TRBJ2-2,few,TRBV30
CASSPDKVEQFF,TGTGCCAGCAGTCCGGACAAGGTTGAGCAGTTCTTC,NA,TRBJ2-1,few,TRBV6-2/TRBV6-3
CASSFPLRDRYTDTQYF,TGTGCCAGCAGTTTTCCCCTCCGGGACAGATACACAGATACGCAGTATTTT,TRBD1,TRBJ2-3,NA,TRBV28
CASSPSTEQYF,TGTGCCAGCAGCCCCAGTACAGAGCAGTACTTC,NA,TRBJ2-7,NA,TRBV7-9
CASSLTGLETYEQYF,TGTGCCAGCAGTTTAACGGGGCTTGAGACCTACGAGCAGTACTTC,NA,TRBJ2-7,NA,TRBV28
CASSLASTLGKAFF,TGTGCCAGCAGCTTAGCCTCCACGCTTGGCAAAGCTTTCTTT,NA,TRBJ1-1,few,TRBV7-9
CAISPRGAGVVEQYF,TGTGCCATCAGCCCCCGTGGAGCGGGAGTTGTCGAGCAGTACTTC,TRBD2,TRBJ2-7,many,TRBV10-3
CASSWATSTDTQYF,TGTGCCAGCAGCTGGGCCACGAGCACAGATACGCAGTATTTT,NA,TRBJ2-3,many,TRBV7-2
CASSLPARLPRDPVPQETQYF,TGTGCCAGCAGCCTCCCCGCAAGGCTCCCAAGAGACCCAGTACCCCAGGAGACCCAGTACTTC,NA,TRBJ2-5,many,TRBV7-2
CAIRQGATDTQYF,TGTGCCATCCGGCAGGGGGCTACAGATACGCAGTATTTT,TRBD1,TRBJ2-3,NA,TRBV10-3
CASSHRENQPQHF,TGCGCCAGCAGCCACAGGGAAAATCAGCCCCAGCATTTT,NA,TRBJ1-5,NA,TRBV4-1
CASSSAGGDANYGYTF,TGTGCCAGCAGCTCCGCTGGAGGGGACGCTAACTATGGCTACACCTTC,NA,TRBJ1-2,NA,TRBV7-8
CASTGTSGINEQFF,TGTGCCAGCACTGGTACTAGCGGGATAAATGAGCAGTTCTTC,TRBD2,TRBJ2-1,few,TRBV2
CASSPRGRVYEQYF,TGTGCCAGCAGCCCTCGTGGCAGGGTGTACGAGCAGTACTTC,NA,TRBJ2-7,once,TRBV7-9
CSASGVAGSYNEQFF,TGCAGTGCTAGCGGGGTAGCGGGATCCTACAATGAGCAGTTCTTC,TRBD2,TRBJ2-1,few,TRBV20-1
CASSSAGPYSNQPQHF,TGTGCCAGCAGCTCGGCGGGGCCTTATAGCAATCAGCCCCAGCATTTT,NA,TRBJ1-5,NA,TRBV7-2
CASNPDRGLQVGSYNEQFF,TGTGCCAGTAACCCAGACAGGGGCCTCCAGGTTGGCTCCTACAATGAGCAGTTCTTC,TRBD1,TRBJ2-1,NA,TRBV19
CASSYRGGMTGELFF,TGTGCCAGCAGTTACAGGGGAGGGATGACCGGGGAGCTGTTTTTT,NA,TRBJ2-2,NA,TRBV9
CSAQDNRLINYGYTF,TGCAGTGCCCAAGACAATCGGTTAATCAACTATGGCTACACCTTC,NA,TRBJ1-2,NA,TRBV20-1
CASRGQPTTLEAFF,TGTGCCAGCAGGGGACAGCCCACTACTCTTGAAGCTTTCTTT,TRBD1,TRBJ1-1,NA,TRBV6-1
CASSSALINEQFF,TGTGCCAGCAGCTCGGCCTTAATCAATGAGCAGTTCTTC,NA,TRBJ2-1,few,TRBV7-3
CASSQRQGFPNTGELFF,TGTGCCAGCAGTCAACGACAGGGCTTTCCGAACACCGGGGAGCTGTTTTTT,TRBD1,TRBJ2-2,NA,TRBV25-1
CSATRTPAGAEAFF,TGCAGTGCAACCCGGACTCCGGCCGGCGCTGAAGCTTTCTTT,NA,TRBJ1-1,NA,TRBV20-1
CATSGPDRGPGELFF,TGTGCCACCAGCGGGCCCGACAGGGGACCCGGGGAGCTGTTTTTT,TRBD1,TRBJ2-2,NA,TRBV15
CASSSRGGQGRYEQYF,TGCGCCAGCAGCTCCCGAGGTGGACAGGGGAGGTACGAGCAGTACTTC,TRBD1,TRBJ2-7,NA,TRBV5-1
CASSLAGDRYYEQYF,TGTGCCAGCAGCTTGGCAGGGGACCGCTACTACGAGCAGTACTTC,NA,TRBJ2-7,NA,TRBV5-6
CASSFGPSNEKLFF,TGTGCCAGCAGCTTCGGGCCGTCTAATGAAAAACTGTTTTTT,NA,TRBJ1-4,NA,TRBV11-2
CASSMTSGSYEQYF,TGTGCCAGCAGCATGACTAGCGGATCCTACGAGCAGTACTTC,TRBD2,TRBJ2-7,few,TRBV7-3
CASGWGTGGYNEQFF,TGTGCTAGTGGTTGGGGGACAGGGGGGTACAATGAGCAGTTCTTC,TRBD1,TRBJ2-1,NA,TRBV12-5
CASSLGTDENTEAFF,TGTGCCAGCAGCTTAGGAACAGACGAGAACACTGAAGCTTTCTTT,NA,TRBJ1-1,few,TRBV11-1
CASKQDVVYEQYF,TGCGCCAGCAAGCAGGATGTCGTCTACGAGCAGTACTTC,NA,TRBJ2-7,NA,TRBV23-1
CASSFGTGVENSPLHF,TGTGCCAGCAGTTTTGGGACAGGGGTCGAGAATTCACCCCTCCACTTT,TRBD1,TRBJ1-6,NA,TRBV12-3/TRBV12-4
CASSLGLGTVSDTQYF,TGTGCCAGCAGCTTAGGGCTAGGGACAGTATCGGATACGCAGTATTTT,TRBD1,TRBJ2-3,NA,TRBV7-2
CSASTSGSYNEQFF,TGCAGTGCTAGCACTAGCGGCTCCTACAATGAGCAGTTCTTC,TRBD2,TRBJ2-1,NA,TRBV20-1
CSVDGQNYGYTF,TGCAGCGTTGATGGGCAGAACTATGGCTACACCTTC,NA,TRBJ1-2,once,TRBV29-1
CASSSQLGLASNEQYF,TGTGCCAGTAGTAGCCAGCTTGGTCTAGCGTCCAACGAGCAGTACTTC,NA,TRBJ2-7,NA,TRBV19
CASSWQGALWGNQPQHF,TGTGCCAGCAGTTGGCAGGGGGCGCTTTGGGGCAATCAGCCCCAGCATTTT,TRBD1,TRBJ1-5,few,TRBV28
CSAIHTGGGYTF,TGCAGTGCTATCCACACGGGGGGTGGCTACACCTTC,NA,TRBJ1-2,NA,TRBV20-1
CASTPGGRSYNEQFF,TGTGCCAGCACTCCAGGGGGCAGGTCCTACAATGAGCAGTTCTTC,TRBD1,TRBJ2-1,few,TRBV7-8
CASSDSTSGDTQYF,TGTGCCAGCAGTGACTCGACTAGCGGAGATACGCAGTATTTT,TRBD2,TRBJ2-3,NA,TRBV6-4
CASKKVNAATEAFF,TGTGCCAGCAAAAAAGTCAATGCGGCCACTGAAGCTTTCTTT,NA,TRBJ1-1,NA,TRBV7-9
CASSPEPLEGSQYF,TGTGCCAGTAGTCCCGAACCCTTGGAGGGGTCGCAGTATTTT,NA,TRBJ2-3,NA,TRBV19
CSAESRYNSPLHF,TGCAGTGCTGAGTCACGGTATAATTCACCCCTCCACTTT,NA,TRBJ1-6,few,TRBV20-1
CASTESAGEPYAFF,TGTGCCAGCACCGAATCCGCAGGGGAACCATACGCTTTCTTT,NA,TRBJ1-1,many,TRBV7-8
CASSATSGGADTQYF,TGTGCCAGCAGCGCCACTAGCGGGGGGGCAGATACGCAGTATTTT,TRBD2,TRBJ2-3,once,TRBV7-9
CASASDYEQYF,TGTGCCAGCGCCAGCGACTACGAGCAGTACTTC,NA,TRBJ2-7,NA,TRBV7-2
CSAGDFEETQYF,TGCAGTGCGGGGGACTTTGAAGAGACCCAGTACTTC,NA,TRBJ2-5,few,TRBV20-1
CASTVRDDNSPLHF,TGCGCCAGCACGGTCCGGGACGATAATTCACCCCTCCACTTT,NA,TRBJ1-6,NA,TRBV5-1
CASSLAQGNTEAFF,TGTGCCAGCAGCTTGGCACAGGGGAACACTGAAGCTTTCTTT,NA,TRBJ1-1,many,TRBV7-3
CASSLPSGARETQYF,TGTGCCAGCAGCTTACCAAGCGGCGCTCGAGAGACCCAGTACTTC,NA,TRBJ2-5,many,TRBV7-2
CASSFPGQSLTEAFF,TGTGCCAGCAGTTTTCCGGGACAGAGCTTGACTGAAGCTTTCTTT,TRBD1,TRBJ1-1,NA,TRBV12-3/TRBV12-4